Listed below are T cell receptor beta chains from one sample, sequenced in a study of blood T cell repertoires in COVID-19. This table comes from immunoSEQ multiplex PCR, and its TCRdb copy is limited to in-frame clones, with some not included. The table shows about 81,000 clones, with around 92% occurring only once. Sequenced: peripheral blood. These receptors were obtained from a woman aged 45-65 years in a cohort sampled during active COVID-19. The CDR3 runs from the conserved cysteine through the conserved F or W. A D gene is named only where the DNA matches it firmly. Expanded clones are given a class, and other clones once, few, many or no size at all.

V gene	D gene	J gene	clone size	CDR3 length	CDR3 protein	CDR3 DNA
TRBV6-5	TRBD1	TRBJ1-5	once	14	CASSPGQGGMPQHF	TGTGCCAGCAGCCCGGGACAGGGTGGTATGCCCCAGCATTTT
TRBV21-1	-	TRBJ2-3	-	14	CASSKGCGTDTQYF	TGTGCCAGCAGCAAAGGATGCGGCACAGATACGCAGTATTTT
TRBV7-9	-	TRBJ1-1	-	15	CASTSRGSPNTEAFF	TGTGCCAGCACCTCCCGGGGAAGTCCCAACACTGAAGCTTTCTTT
TRBV28	-	TRBJ2-5	-	13	CASSPLSVRTQYF	TGTGCCAGCAGCCCCCTCAGCGTGCGGACCCAGTACTTC
TRBV28	-	TRBJ2-1	-	14	CASTVTPLYNEQFF	TGTGCCAGTACCGTGACACCCCTTTACAATGAGCAGTTCTTC
TRBV19	TRBD1	TRBJ1-2	-	13	CASERQGIDGYTF	TGTGCCAGTGAGCGACAGGGCATAGATGGCTACACCTTC
TRBV5-1	TRBD1	TRBJ2-7	-	16	CASNYGQGPGPYEQYF	TGCGCCAGCAACTATGGACAGGGGCCGGGTCCCTACGAGCAGTACTTC
TRBV5-6	TRBD1	TRBJ2-3	-	15	CASSLRTGGTDTQYF	TGTGCCAGCAGCTTGAGGACAGGGGGCACAGATACGCAGTATTTT
TRBV25-1	TRBD1	TRBJ2-5	-	14	CASSWAGQAQTQYF	TGTGCCAGCAGTTGGGCAGGACAGGCTCAGACCCAGTACTTC
TRBV7-9	-	TRBJ2-2	few	17	CASSPPIRVSNTGELFF	TGTGCCAGCAGCCCCCCCATCAGGGTTTCGAACACCGGGGAGCTGTTTTTT